The clone carrying this T cell receptor (beta chain) was observed a single time. The germline gene is not matched at one end of the junction; a read error may be the cause. As to time point: persistent/refractory GD, antithyroid drugs over 5 years with positive TRAb. Isolated PBMC RNA provided the starting material for the TCR library. According to the study, TCR beta libraries were built with iRepertoire HTBI primers and CDR3-region Arm-PCR. MiXCR was run by TCRdb on the multiplex PCR reads, yielding one entry per CDR3 protein. Among 400,000 to 500,000 distinct CDR3 sequences listed, roughly 23% were seen once. The CDR3 contains 10 residues. Germline V gene data show CDR1 as MDHEN and CDR2 as SYDVKM. This record comes from a study of regulatory T cells in long-lasting Graves disease.

The specimen was peripheral blood mononuclear cells (PBMCs), collected when the disease was refractory, from a patient treated with antithyroid drugs. This clonotype was obtained from a female donor with Graves disease. This sequence joins TRBV28 and TRBJ2-5, with unresolved D. This CDR3 reads CASSQENQYF. CDR3 in DNA: TGTGCCAGCAGCCAAGAGAACCAGTACTTC. Full variable domain (outside the CDR3, taken from reference TRBV28 and TRBJ2-5): DVKVTQSSRYLVKRTGEKVFLECVQDMDHENMFWYRQDPGLGLRLIYFSYDVKMKEKGDIPEGYSVSREKKERFSLILESASTNQTSMYLCASSQENQYFGPGTRLLVL.